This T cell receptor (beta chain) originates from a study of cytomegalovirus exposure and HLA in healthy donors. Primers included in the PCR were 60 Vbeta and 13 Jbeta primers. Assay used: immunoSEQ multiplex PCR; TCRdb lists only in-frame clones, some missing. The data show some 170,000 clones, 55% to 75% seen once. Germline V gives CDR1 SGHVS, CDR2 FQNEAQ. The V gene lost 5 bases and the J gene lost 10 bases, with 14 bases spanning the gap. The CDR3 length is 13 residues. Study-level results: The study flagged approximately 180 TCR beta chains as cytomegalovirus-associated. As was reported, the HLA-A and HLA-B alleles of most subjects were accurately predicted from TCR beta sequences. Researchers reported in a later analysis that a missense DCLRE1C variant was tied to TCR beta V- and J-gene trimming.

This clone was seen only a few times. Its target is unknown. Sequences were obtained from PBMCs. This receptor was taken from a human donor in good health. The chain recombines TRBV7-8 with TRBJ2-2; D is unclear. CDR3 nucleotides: TGTGCCAGCAGCCCCCGCGTGGTATTGGAGCTGTTTTTT. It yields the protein CASSPRVVLELFF.